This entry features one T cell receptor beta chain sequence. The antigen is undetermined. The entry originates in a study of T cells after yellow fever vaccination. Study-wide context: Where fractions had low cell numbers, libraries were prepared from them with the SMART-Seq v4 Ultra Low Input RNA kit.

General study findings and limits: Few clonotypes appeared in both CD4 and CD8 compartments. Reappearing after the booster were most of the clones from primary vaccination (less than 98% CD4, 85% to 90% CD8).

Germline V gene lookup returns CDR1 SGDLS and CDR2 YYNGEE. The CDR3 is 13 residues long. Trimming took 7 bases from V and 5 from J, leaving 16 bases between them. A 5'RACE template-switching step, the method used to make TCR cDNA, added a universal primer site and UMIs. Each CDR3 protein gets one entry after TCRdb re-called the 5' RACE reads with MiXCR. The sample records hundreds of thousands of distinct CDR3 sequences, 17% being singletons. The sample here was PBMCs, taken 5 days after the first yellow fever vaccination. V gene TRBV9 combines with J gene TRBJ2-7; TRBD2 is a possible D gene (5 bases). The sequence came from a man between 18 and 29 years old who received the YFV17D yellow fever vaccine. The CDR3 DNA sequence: TGTGCCAGCGGAAGAGGGAATCGTGACGAGCAGTACTTC. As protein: CASGRGNRDEQYF.